The clone carrying this T cell receptor beta chain has more than one count but fewer than ten. The CDR3 loop spans 9 amino acids. Per germline, CDR1 SGHNT and CDR2 YENEEA. The V and J ends lost 11 bases and 7 bases respectively, with 6 bases between them. The data are from a study of neoadjuvant anti-PD-1 for oral cavity cancer. For the study at large: Patients without progression got a fourth dose around day 43.

The time point was: after neoadjuvant nivolumab, at surgical resection. The table came from immunoSEQ multiplex PCR; TCRdb's copy has only in-frame clones and leaves some out. The sample consists of approximately 23,000 clones, around 45% of them appearing once. The material was tumor tissue, obtained after nivolumab (anti-PD-1) treatment. The sequence derives from a person between 35 and 79 years old with oral cavity squamous cell carcinoma. This chain uses TRBV11-3 with TRBJ1-5; D ambiguous. The CDR3 region is CALGQPQHF. CDR3 DNA sequence: TGTGCCCTGGGCCAGCCCCAGCATTTT.